This TCR beta chain derives from a study of T-cell memory formation after mild COVID-19. TCRdb re-called the 5' RACE reads through MiXCR, storing one row per CDR3 protein. The sample yields roughly 550,000 distinct CDR3 sequences, roughly 20% seen once. The V gene end was trimmed by 0 bases and the J gene end by 6 bases; junction bases not matched to a gene: 6. This CDR3 contains 16 residues. The germline V gene encodes CDR1 LGHNA and CDR2 YNFKEQ. The sequenced sample was PBMCs or a T cell subset sorted from them (not recorded which). The chain is built from TRBV4-2 and TRBJ2-7, with 12 bases aligning to TRBD2. This receptor was identified in an adult woman who had mild COVID-19 (a few samples of this study predate the infection). Cell type and time point are not known. Written as DNA, the CDR3 is TGTGCCAGCAGCCAAGATACGACTAGCGGGAGACGCGAGCAGTACTTC. Translation: CASSQDTTSGRREQYF.